This TCR beta chain is drawn from a study of blood T cell repertoires in COVID-19 (dated by TCRdb to 2020 to 2022). For the wider study: Samples from collaborators originated in the United States, Italy and Spain and spanned both the acute and convalescent phases of COVID-19. The material from the prospective study consisted of cDNA or gDNA derived from T cells, B-cell-depleted T cells, or PBMCs. Subjects who had been exposed to COVID-19, were actively infected with it, or had recovered from it provided the deeply sampled blood TCRbeta repertoires that made up the dataset. A freely available public database, intended as a resource for researchers studying the immune response to SARS-CoV-2, is where the repertoires were released. The samples were drawn from two sources: the first 160 participants of the ongoing ImmuneRACE study, and over 950 subjects contributed by 6 global collaborators. Nearly every sample came with metadata listing a de-identified subject ID, COVID-19 status, age in years and sex. Where HLA class I and class II types were available, the types were taken from metadata supplied by the sample provider, not from assay-based typing. Study-level results and caveats: The amount of clinical and demographic metadata varied by source and participant and was provided uncurated.

The collaborating institutions used their own protocols to collect whole blood in K2EDTA tubes. For TCRbeta analysis, collaborators shipped samples as frozen whole blood, isolated PBMCs, or DNA extracted from either of those sample types. The germline V gene supplies CDR1 SGHAT and CDR2 FQNNGV. V and J are truncated by 1 base and 5 bases respectively, leaving an intervening sequence of 12 bases. The CDR3 spans 15 residues, from the cysteine through the phenylalanine. Only the CDR3 portion is preserved as DNA: 45 bases, with reading frame beginning at the first base. On this clone itself: No cognate antigen has been identified for it. The sample holds no much larger clone one base away, and base qualities are not on file.

TCRbeta CDR3 regions were amplified from genomic DNA by means of the immunoSEQ Assay, a bias-controlled multiplex PCR. Regarding the original processing steps: Within the assay, amplification of reference gene primers was used to estimate how many nucleated cells each sample contained. To quantify the absolute abundance of each unique TCRbeta CDR3 rearrangement, sequence reads were collapsed and filtered. For each sample, productive Simpson clonality was calculated as the square root of Simpson's diversity index across productive rearrangements. In its TCRdb copy, this immuneACCESS table keeps in-frame sequences only and misses some clones. Where compared with another copy, unresolved V genes explain less than half of these, and the others have no known cause. The DNA was the basis for D and trimming; V, J and clone size are from that table. This sample comprises under 150,000 clones, 65% to 85% of them detected only once. In total, the top ten clones hold 1.9% of the sample.

The receptor was isolated from a man aged 65 to 79 with acute or convalescent COVID-19. The rearrangement combines TRBV11-2 with TRBJ2-1, with TRBD2 tentatively as D gene (6 bases match). Sample: peripheral blood. The CDR3 region has the sequence CASSLGGLSNNEQFF. The nucleotide sequence is given as TGTGCCAGCAGCTTAGGGGGACTTTCAAACAATGAGCAGTTCTTC.